The T cell receptor beta chain described here comes from a study of radiotherapy plus CTLA-4 blockade in lung cancer. General study results and limits: Radiotherapy was combined with ipilimumab, and tumor-derived TCR clones then expanded in blood.

Sequencing used immunoSEQ multiplex PCR; TCRdb keeps in-frame clones, though not all of them. The data show roughly 66,000 clones, with around 83% seen just once and about 4.2% held by the top ten. Turning to this clone: Its antigen is not known.

The CDR3 covers 15 residues. Germline lookup yields CDR1 SGHNT and CDR2 YYREEE (reference sequence). V lost 2 bases to trimming and J lost 4 bases; unmatched junction nucleotides: 5. The clonotype was recovered from a human donor with non-small cell lung cancer who had a partial response to radiotherapy plus ipilimumab. The V call is TRBV5-4, the J call TRBJ2-1; 8 positions match TRBD2. Sequenced material: peripheral blood, taken from a patient treated with radiotherapy plus ipilimumab. The CDR3 DNA follows: TGTGCCAGCAGCTTAACGACTAGCGCTTACAATGAGCAGTTCTTC. Its protein is CASSLTTSAYNEQFF.